The rows below give T cell receptor beta chains drawn from one sample of a study of T-cell memory formation after mild COVID-19. Using its own MiXCR run on the 5' RACE reads, TCRdb lists one record per CDR3 protein. Of 210,000 or so distinct CDR3 sequences detected, about 10% appear once; the ten largest clones hold approximately 3%. The sample was PBMCs or a T cell subset sorted from them (not recorded which). The receptors derive from a man aged 18 to 30 who had mild COVID-19 (a few samples of this study predate the infection). Cell type and time point are not known. CDR3s include the opening cysteine and the closing phenylalanine or tryptophan. The order of the fields is clone size, J gene, V gene, D gene, CDR3 protein, CDR3 DNA. D genes are given only for firm matches. A row's size may be missing; if present it is once, few, many or a size class.

few,TRBJ1-1,TRBV20-1,-,CSARVMNTEAFF,TGCAGTGCTAGGGTGATGAACACTGAAGCTTTCTTT
many,TRBJ2-2,TRBV5-1,TRBD1,CASSSMGQTGELFF,TGCGCCAGCAGCTCGATGGGACAGACCGGGGAGCTGTTTTTT
few,TRBJ2-3,TRBV5-6,TRBD1,CASSLTGVDDTQYF,TGTGCCAGCAGCTTGACAGGGGTTGATGATACGCAGTATTTT
-,TRBJ2-3,TRBV10-1,TRBD2,CASSTSATDTQYF,TGCGCCAGCAGCACTAGCGCCACAGATACGCAGTATTTT
few,TRBJ1-3,TRBV3-1,-,CASSPTVDTIYF,TGTGCCAGCAGCCCGACCGTGGACACCATATATTTT
many,TRBJ2-4,TRBV7-3,-,CASGQGGENIQYF,TGTGCCAGCGGCCAGGGGGGAGAAAACATTCAGTACTTC
-,TRBJ2-4,TRBV23-1,TRBD1,CAIRTGDGNIQYF,TGCGCCATACGGACAGGGGACGGAAACATTCAGTACTTC
few,TRBJ2-1,TRBV12-3/TRBV12-4,TRBD2,CASSFLYGGAGEQFF,TGTGCCAGCAGTTTTCTTTACGGGGGGGCAGGTGAGCAGTTCTTC
few,TRBJ2-2,TRBV7-9,-,CASSSVGNYTGELFF,TGTGCCAGCAGCTCGGTGGGGAATTACACCGGGGAGCTGTTTTTT
-,TRBJ1-1,TRBV3-1,-,CASSPTGGSTEAFF,TGTGCCAGCAGCCCTACGGGGGGATCCACTGAAGCTTTCTTT
-,TRBJ2-3,TRBV5-1,-,CASSPGGLSTDTQYF,TGCGCCAGCAGCCCTGGAGGGTTGTCCACAGATACGCAGTATTTT
few,TRBJ2-1,TRBV11-2,TRBD2,CASSQGERGDNEQFF,TGTGCCAGCAGCCAGGGAGAGCGGGGAGACAATGAGCAGTTCTTC
-,TRBJ2-2,TRBV5-1,-,CASSYQQGSGELFF,TGCGCCAGCAGCTACCAACAGGGCTCCGGGGAGCTGTTTTTT
-,TRBJ1-1,TRBV7-3,-,CASSLQGRGAEAFF,TGTGCCAGCAGCTTACAGGGGCGGGGTGCTGAAGCTTTCTTT
-,TRBJ1-1,TRBV18,-,CASSPQGLFTEAFF,TGTGCCAGCTCACCTCAGGGATTGTTCACTGAAGCTTTCTTT
-,TRBJ2-5,TRBV5-1,-,CASSLGAGPETQYF,TGCGCCAGCAGCTTGGGGGCCGGTCCGGAGACCCAGTACTTC
-,TRBJ2-1,TRBV24-1,-,CATSDETDSSYNEQFF,TGTGCCACCAGTGACGAGACAGATTCCTCCTACAATGAGCAGTTCTTC
many,TRBJ1-5,TRBV5-6,TRBD1,CASSLSGGDQPQHF,TGTGCCAGCAGCTTGTCAGGGGGCGATCAGCCCCAGCATTTT
few,TRBJ2-1,TRBV5-1,-,CASSLGPSSSYNEQFF,TGCGCCAGCAGCTTGGGGCCCTCGAGCTCCTACAATGAGCAGTTCTTC
few,TRBJ2-5,TRBV12-3/TRBV12-4,TRBD1,CASQGAWETQYF,TGTGCCTCGCAGGGGGCCTGGGAGACCCAGTACTTC
-,TRBJ1-1,TRBV15,-,CATSRDTAATDTEAFF,TGTGCCACCAGCAGAGATACGGCAGCTACGGACACTGAAGCTTTCTTT
many,TRBJ2-1,TRBV20-1,TRBD2,CSVTAGGRFGEQFF,TGCAGTGTCACGGCGGGGGGCCGGTTCGGTGAGCAGTTCTTC
few,TRBJ2-3,TRBV6-2/TRBV6-3,-,CASTSILEDTQYF,TGTGCCAGTACGTCTATCCTGGAGGATACGCAGTATTTT
few,TRBJ1-2,TRBV12-3/TRBV12-4,-,CASSLRNLGPGYTF,TGTGCCAGCAGTTTGCGGAACCTGGGACCTGGCTACACCTTC
-,TRBJ1-2,TRBV10-3,-,CAIKGVEGHGYTF,TGTGCCATCAAAGGGGTGGAGGGTCATGGCTACACCTTC
-,TRBJ1-4,TRBV6-6,-,CASRAVETNEKLFF,TGTGCCAGCAGGGCGGTTGAGACTAATGAAAAACTGTTTTTT
many,TRBJ2-5,TRBV20-1,TRBD1,CSARERDRGQETQYF,TGCAGTGCTAGAGAGAGGGACAGGGGACAAGAGACCCAGTACTTC
-,TRBJ1-2,TRBV5-1,-,CASSSYQGANYGYTF,TGCGCCAGCAGCTCCTATCAGGGAGCTAACTATGGCTACACCTTC
-,TRBJ2-2,TRBV7-6,TRBD2,CASRSTSGPNTGELFF,TGTGCCAGCAGATCGACTAGCGGCCCGAACACCGGGGAGCTGTTTTTT
few,TRBJ1-5,TRBV18,-,CASSRGRINQPQHF,TGTGCCAGCTCACGTGGACGGATCAATCAGCCCCAGCATTTT
-,TRBJ2-7,TRBV18,-,CASSHLTPGEQYF,TGTGCCAGCTCTCACCTGACGCCGGGGGAGCAGTACTTC
-,TRBJ1-4,TRBV7-9,-,CASSPQGTGGEKLFF,TGTGCCAGCAGCCCCCAAGGCACTGGGGGTGAAAAACTGTTTTTT
few,TRBJ1-5,TRBV5-1,-,CASSLGGLVGNQPQHF,TGCGCCAGCAGCTTGGGCGGACTGGTTGGCAATCAGCCCCAGCATTTT
-,TRBJ1-6,TRBV28,-,CAIRGDPNSPLHF,TGTGCCATCCGGGGGGACCCGAATTCACCCCTCCACTTT
-,TRBJ1-2,TRBV10-3,-,CAISEGGIANYGYTF,TGTGCCATCAGTGAGGGGGGGATCGCTAACTATGGCTACACCTTC
-,TRBJ1-5,TRBV19,TRBD1,CASSGGTGEVKKPQHF,TGTGCCAGTAGTGGGGGGACAGGGGAGGTGAAAAAGCCCCAGCATTTT
many,TRBJ2-1,TRBV29-1,-,CSVGQGFEEQFF,TGCAGCGTTGGACAAGGATTCGAAGAGCAGTTCTTC
-,TRBJ1-1,TRBV7-6,-,CASSSWPSVGLAPTEAFF,TGTGCCAGCAGCTCGTGGCCGAGTGTGGGTTTGGCACCCACTGAAGCTTTCTTT
many,TRBJ2-7,TRBV5-4,-,CASSLGGGYEQYF,TGTGCCAGCAGCTTAGGGGGGGGCTACGAGCAGTACTTC
few,TRBJ1-1,TRBV11-1,-,CASSPQWGMNTEAFF,TGTGCCAGCAGCCCACAGTGGGGTATGAACACTGAAGCTTTCTTT
-,TRBJ2-3,TRBV12-3/TRBV12-4,-,CASSRGRRVSTDTQYF,TGTGCCAGCAGTAGGGGGAGGCGGGTGAGCACAGATACGCAGTATTTT
-,TRBJ1-3,TRBV6-5,TRBD1,CASSFTDRGPGNTIYF,TGTGCCAGCAGTTTCACCGACAGGGGACCTGGAAACACCATATATTTT
-,TRBJ2-7,TRBV5-4,-,CASSLSPRYEQYF,TGTGCCAGCAGCTTGTCACCGCGTTACGAGCAGTACTTC
-,TRBJ1-6,TRBV7-8,-,CASSLLRTDYNSPLHF,TGTGCCAGCAGCTTGCTACGGACCGACTATAATTCACCCCTCCACTTT
few,TRBJ1-2,TRBV12-3/TRBV12-4,-,CASSLFTGIGYGYTF,TGTGCCAGCAGTTTGTTCACAGGGATAGGCTATGGCTACACCTTC
few,TRBJ2-1,TRBV12-3/TRBV12-4,-,CASTTPTIYNEQFF,TGTGCCAGCACAACCCCCACAATTTACAATGAGCAGTTCTTC
-,TRBJ2-5,TRBV5-1,TRBD2,CASSPVISGGRHSETQYF,TGCGCCAGCAGCCCAGTGATTAGCGGGGGGCGACACTCAGAGACCCAGTACTTC
many,TRBJ2-1,TRBV27,-,CASSPSTERGEQFF,TGTGCCAGCAGTCCCTCGACTGAAAGAGGTGAGCAGTTCTTC
few,TRBJ1-3,TRBV29-1,-,CSVVGTLSGNTIYF,TGCAGCGTTGTAGGGACCCTCTCTGGAAACACCATATATTTT
-,TRBJ1-5,TRBV28,-,CASSPDQPQHF,TGTGCCAGCAGTCCTGATCAGCCCCAGCATTTT
many,TRBJ1-2,TRBV5-1,TRBD1,CASSRTGDYGYTF,TGCGCCAGCAGCCGAACAGGGGATTATGGCTACACCTTC
-,TRBJ2-2,TRBV19,TRBD1,CASTGDRWTGELFF,TGTGCCAGTACCGGGGACAGGTGGACCGGGGAGCTGTTTTTT
-,TRBJ1-5,TRBV15,TRBD1,CATSRPGTANNQPQHF,TGTGCCACCAGCAGACCCGGGACAGCGAACAATCAGCCCCAGCATTTT
few,TRBJ1-2,TRBV5-1,-,CASSPHANYGYTF,TGCGCCAGCAGCCCACATGCTAACTATGGCTACACCTTC
few,TRBJ1-1,TRBV7-9,-,CASSLDQHRAVTFF,TGTGCCAGCAGCTTAGACCAGCACAGGGCTGTGACTTTCTTT
-,TRBJ2-5,TRBV7-8,TRBD2,CASSLWGSGGPAQETQYF,TGTGCCAGCAGCTTATGGGGTAGCGGGGGCCCTGCCCAAGAGACCCAGTACTTC
many,TRBJ2-3,TRBV7-2,-,CASSFQGPDTQYF,TGTGCCAGCAGCTTCCAGGGGCCGGATACGCAGTATTTT
few,TRBJ2-1,TRBV4-2,TRBD1,CASSQQRQGAYNEQFF,TGTGCCAGCAGCCAACAAAGACAGGGAGCCTACAATGAGCAGTTCTTC